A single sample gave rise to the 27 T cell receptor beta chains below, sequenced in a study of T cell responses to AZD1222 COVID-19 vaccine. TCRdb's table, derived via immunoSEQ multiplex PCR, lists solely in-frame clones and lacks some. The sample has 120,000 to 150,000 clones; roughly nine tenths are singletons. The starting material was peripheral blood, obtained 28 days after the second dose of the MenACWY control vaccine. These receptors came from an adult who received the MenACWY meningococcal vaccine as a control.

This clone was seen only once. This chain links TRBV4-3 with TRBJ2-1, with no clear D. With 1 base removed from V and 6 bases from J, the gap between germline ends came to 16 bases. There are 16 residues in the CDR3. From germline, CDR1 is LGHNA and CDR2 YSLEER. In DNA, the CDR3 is TGCGCCAGCAGCCAAGGGAAGGCTAGTTTTTTCAATGAGCAGTTCTTC. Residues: CASSQGKASFFNEQFF.

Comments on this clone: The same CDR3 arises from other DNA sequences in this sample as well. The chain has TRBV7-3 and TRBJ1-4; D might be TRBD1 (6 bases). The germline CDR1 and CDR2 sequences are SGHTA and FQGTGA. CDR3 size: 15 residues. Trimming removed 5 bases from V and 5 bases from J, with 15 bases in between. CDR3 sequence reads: CASSPTGQGNEKLFF. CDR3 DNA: TGTGCCAGCAGCCCGACTGGGCAGGGGAATGAAAAACTGTTTTTT.

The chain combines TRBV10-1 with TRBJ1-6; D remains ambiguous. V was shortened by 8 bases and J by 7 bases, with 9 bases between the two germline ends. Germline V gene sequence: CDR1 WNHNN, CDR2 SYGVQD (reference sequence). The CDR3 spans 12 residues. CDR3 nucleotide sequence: TGCGCCAGCGAACACTCCAATTCACCCCTCCACTTT. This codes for CASEHSNSPLHF.

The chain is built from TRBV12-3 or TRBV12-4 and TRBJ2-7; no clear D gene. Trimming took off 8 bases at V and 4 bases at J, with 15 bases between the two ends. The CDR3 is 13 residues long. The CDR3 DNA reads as TGTGCCAGCGGAGTGGCCTCCTTATACGAGCAGTACTTC. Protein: CASGVASLYEQYF.

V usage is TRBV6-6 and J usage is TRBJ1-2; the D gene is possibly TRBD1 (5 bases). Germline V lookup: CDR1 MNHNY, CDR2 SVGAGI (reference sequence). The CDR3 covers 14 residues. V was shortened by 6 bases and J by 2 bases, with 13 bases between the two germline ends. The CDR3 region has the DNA TGTGCCAGCAGAGGGGCAGGAGTAAACTATGGCTACACCTTC. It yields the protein CASRGAGVNYGYTF.

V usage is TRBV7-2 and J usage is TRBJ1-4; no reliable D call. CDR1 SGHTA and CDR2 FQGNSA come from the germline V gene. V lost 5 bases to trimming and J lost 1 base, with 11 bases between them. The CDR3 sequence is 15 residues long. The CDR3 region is CASSISGITNEKLFF. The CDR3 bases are TGTGCCAGCAGCATCAGCGGGATAACTAATGAAAAACTGTTTTTT. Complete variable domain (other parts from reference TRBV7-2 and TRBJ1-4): GAGVSQSPSNKVTEKGKDVELRCDPISGHTALYWYRQSLGQGLEFLIYFQGNSAPDKSGLPSDRFSAERTGGSVSTLTIQRTQQEDSAVYLCASSISGITNEKLFFGSGTQLSVL.

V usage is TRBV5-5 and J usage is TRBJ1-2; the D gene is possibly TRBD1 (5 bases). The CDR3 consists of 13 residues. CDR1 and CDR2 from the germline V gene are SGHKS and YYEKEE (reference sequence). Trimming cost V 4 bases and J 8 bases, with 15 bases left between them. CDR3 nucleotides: TGTGCCAGCAGCCCGTTCGGGGGGAGCGGCTACACCTTC. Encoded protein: CASSPFGGSGYTF.

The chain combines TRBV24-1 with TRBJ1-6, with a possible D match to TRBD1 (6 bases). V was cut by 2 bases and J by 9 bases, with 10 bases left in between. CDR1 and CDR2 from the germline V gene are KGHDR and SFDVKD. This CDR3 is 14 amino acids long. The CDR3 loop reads CATSDSLGGSPLHF. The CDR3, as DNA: TGTGCCACCAGTGATTCCTTAGGGGGTTCACCCCTCCACTTT.

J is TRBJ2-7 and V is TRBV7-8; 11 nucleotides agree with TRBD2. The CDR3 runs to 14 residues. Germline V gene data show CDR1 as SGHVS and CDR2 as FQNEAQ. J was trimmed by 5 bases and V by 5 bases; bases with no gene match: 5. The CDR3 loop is CASSILAGGDEQYF. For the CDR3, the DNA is TGTGCCAGCAGCATCTTAGCGGGAGGGGACGAGCAGTACTTC.

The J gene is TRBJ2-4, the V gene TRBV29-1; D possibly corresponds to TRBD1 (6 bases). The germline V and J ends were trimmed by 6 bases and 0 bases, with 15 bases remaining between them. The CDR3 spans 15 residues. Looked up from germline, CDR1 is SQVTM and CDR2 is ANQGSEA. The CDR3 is CSVTGDPLAKNIQYF. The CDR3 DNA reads TGCAGCGTGACAGGAGACCCTCTAGCCAAAAACATTCAGTACTTC.

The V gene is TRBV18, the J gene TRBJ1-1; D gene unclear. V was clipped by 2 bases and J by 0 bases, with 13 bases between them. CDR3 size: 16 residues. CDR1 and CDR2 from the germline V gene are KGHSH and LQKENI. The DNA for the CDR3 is TGTGCCAGCTCACCAGAGTCTAGTTTTTTGAACACTGAAGCTTTCTTT. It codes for CASSPESSFLNTEAFF. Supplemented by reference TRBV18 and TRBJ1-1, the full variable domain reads NAGVMQNPRHLVRRRGQEARLRCSPMKGHSHVYWYRQLPEEGLKFMVYLQKENIIDESGMPKERFSAEFPKEGPSILRIQQVVRGDSAAYFCASSPESSFLNTEAFFGQGTRLTVV.

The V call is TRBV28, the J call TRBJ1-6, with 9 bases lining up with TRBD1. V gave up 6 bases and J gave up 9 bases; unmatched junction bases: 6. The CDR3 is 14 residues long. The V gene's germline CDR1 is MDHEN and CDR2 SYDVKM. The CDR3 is CASSLQGAVSPLHF. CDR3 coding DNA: TGTGCCAGCAGCCTACAGGGGGCGGTTTCACCCCTCCACTTT.

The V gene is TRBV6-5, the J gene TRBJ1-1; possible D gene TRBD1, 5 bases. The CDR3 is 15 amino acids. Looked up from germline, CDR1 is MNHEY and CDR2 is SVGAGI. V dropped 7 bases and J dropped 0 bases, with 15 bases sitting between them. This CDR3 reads CASKRGGAMNTEAFF. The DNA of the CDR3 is TGTGCCAGCAAAAGGGGCGGGGCAATGAACACTGAAGCTTTCTTT.

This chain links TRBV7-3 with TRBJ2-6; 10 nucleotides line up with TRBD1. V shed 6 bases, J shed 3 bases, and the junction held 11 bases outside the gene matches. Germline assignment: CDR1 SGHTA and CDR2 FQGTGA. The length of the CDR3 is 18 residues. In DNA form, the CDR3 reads TGTGCCAGCAGTCTTACCGGGACAGGGGTTTTTGGGGCCAACGTCCTGACTTTC. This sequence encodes CASSLTGTGVFGANVLTF.

The DNA of the CDR3 is TGTGCCAGCAGCCAAGATAATAAGCGGGGAAGGGCGCAGTATTTT. Translating it yields CASSQDNKRGRAQYF. The chain couples TRBV3-1 (or the pseudogene TRBV3-2) to TRBJ2-3, with 7 bases aligning to TRBD2. The CDR3 has 15 amino acids. Germline loops: CDR1 LGHDT, CDR2 YNNKEL (reference sequence). The junction had 10 bases not matched to a gene; V was cut back by 0 bases and J by 10 bases.

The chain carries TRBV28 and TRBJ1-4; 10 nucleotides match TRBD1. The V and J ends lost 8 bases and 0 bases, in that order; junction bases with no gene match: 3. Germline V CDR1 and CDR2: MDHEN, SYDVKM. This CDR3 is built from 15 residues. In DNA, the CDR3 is TGTGCCAGCCTAGGGACAGGGGCAACTAATGAAAAACTGTTTTTT. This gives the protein CASLGTGATNEKLFF.

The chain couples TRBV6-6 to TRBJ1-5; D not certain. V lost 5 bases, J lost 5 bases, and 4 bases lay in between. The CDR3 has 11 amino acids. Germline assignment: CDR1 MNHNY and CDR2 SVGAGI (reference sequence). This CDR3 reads CASSPDQPQHF. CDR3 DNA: TGTGCCAGCAGTCCAGATCAGCCCCAGCATTTT.

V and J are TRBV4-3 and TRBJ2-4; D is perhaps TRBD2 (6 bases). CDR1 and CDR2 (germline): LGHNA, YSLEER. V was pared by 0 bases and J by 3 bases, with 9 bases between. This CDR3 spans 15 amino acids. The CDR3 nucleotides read TGCGCCAGCAGCCAAGATTGGGGGGTCAAAAACATTCAGTACTTC. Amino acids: CASSQDWGVKNIQYF.

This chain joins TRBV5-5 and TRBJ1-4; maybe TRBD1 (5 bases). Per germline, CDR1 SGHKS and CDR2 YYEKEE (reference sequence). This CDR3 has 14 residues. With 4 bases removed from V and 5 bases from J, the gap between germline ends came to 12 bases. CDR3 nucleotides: TGTGCCAGCAGCCAGCAGGGCGGGAATGAAAAACTGTTTTTT. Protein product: CASSQQGGNEKLFF.

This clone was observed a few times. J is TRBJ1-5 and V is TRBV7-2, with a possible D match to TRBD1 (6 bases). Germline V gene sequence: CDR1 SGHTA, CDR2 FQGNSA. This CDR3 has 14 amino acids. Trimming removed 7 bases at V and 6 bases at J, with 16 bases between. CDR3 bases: TGTGCCAGCACTTTGTCCGGGGGCAGTCAGCCCCAGCATTTT. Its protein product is CASTLSGGSQPQHF.

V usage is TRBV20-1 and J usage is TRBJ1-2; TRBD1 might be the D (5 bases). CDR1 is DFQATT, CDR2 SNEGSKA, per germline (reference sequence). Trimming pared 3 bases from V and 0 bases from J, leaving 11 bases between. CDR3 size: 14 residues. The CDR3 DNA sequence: TGCAGTGCTAGTTCGGGGGACTCTAACTATGGCTACACCTTC. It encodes CSASSGDSNYGYTF.

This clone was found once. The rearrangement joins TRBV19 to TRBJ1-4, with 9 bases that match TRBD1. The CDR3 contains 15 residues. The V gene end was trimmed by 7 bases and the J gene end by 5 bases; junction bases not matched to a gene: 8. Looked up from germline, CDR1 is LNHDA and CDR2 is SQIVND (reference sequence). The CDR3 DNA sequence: TGTGCCAGTAAATTCGGCGGACAGGGGAATGAAAAACTGTTTTTT. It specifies CASKFGGQGNEKLFF.

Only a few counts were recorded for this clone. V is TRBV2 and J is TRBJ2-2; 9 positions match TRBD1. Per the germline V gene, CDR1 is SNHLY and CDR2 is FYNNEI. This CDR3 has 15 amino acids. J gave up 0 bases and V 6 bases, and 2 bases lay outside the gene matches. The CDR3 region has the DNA TGTGCCAGCAGCCGGGACAGGGCGAACACCGGGGAGCTGTTTTTT. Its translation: CASSRDRANTGELFF.

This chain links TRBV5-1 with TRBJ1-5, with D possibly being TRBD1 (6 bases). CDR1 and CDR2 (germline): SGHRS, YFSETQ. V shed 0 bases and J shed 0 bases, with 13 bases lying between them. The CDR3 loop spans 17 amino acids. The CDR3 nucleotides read TGCGCCAGCAGCTTGGACCCAACAGGGTCTAGCAATCAGCCCCAGCATTTT. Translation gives CASSLDPTGSSNQPQHF.

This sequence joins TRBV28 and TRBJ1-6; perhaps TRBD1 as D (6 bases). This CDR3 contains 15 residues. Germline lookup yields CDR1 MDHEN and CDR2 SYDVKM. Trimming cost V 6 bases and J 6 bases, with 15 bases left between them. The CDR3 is CASSPGDRSNSPLHF. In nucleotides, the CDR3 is TGTGCCAGCAGCCCCGGAGACAGGTCTAATTCACCCCTCCACTTT.

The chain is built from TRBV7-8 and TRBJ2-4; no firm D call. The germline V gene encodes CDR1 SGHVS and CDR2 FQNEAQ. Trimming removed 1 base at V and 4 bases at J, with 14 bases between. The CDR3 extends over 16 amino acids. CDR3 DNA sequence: TGTGCCAGCAGCTTAGACGCCGGGTTAGGGAAAAACATTCAGTACTTC. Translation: CASSLDAGLGKNIQYF.

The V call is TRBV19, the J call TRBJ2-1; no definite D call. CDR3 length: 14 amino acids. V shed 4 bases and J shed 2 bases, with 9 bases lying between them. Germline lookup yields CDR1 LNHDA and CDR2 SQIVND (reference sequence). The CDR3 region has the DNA TGTGCCAGTAGTAGGGTCGCAGCCTACAATGAGCAGTTCTTC. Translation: CASSRVAAYNEQFF.